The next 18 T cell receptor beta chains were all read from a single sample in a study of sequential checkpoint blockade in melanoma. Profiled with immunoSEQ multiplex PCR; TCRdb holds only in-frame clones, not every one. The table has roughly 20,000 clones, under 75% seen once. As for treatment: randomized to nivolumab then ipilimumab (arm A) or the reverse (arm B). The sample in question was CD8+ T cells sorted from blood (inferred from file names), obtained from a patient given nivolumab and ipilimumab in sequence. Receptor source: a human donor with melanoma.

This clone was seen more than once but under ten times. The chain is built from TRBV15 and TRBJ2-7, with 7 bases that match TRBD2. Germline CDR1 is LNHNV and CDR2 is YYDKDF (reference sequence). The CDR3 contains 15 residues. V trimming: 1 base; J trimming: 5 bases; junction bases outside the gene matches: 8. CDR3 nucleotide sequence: TGTGCCACCAGCAGAGGGCCAGCGGGATTACACGAGCAGTACTTC. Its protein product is CATSRGPAGLHEQYF.

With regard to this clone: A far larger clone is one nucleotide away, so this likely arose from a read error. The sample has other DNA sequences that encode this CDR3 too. CDR3 in amino acids: CASSQDRGAEAFF. The DNA for the CDR3 is TGTGCCAGCAGCCAAGATCGGGGGGCCGAAGCTTTCTTT. The chain joins TRBV7-2 to TRBJ1-1, with TRBD1 as a possible D gene (6 bases). Germline values: CDR1 SGHTA, CDR2 FQGNSA. CDR3 length: 13 amino acids. V shed 5 bases and J shed 8 bases, with 15 bases lying between them.

CDR3 coding DNA: TGTGCCAGCAGCTTGGGACTGCTTGGGAATGAGCAGTTCTTC. As protein: CASSLGLLGNEQFF. The chain carries TRBV9 and TRBJ2-1; maybe TRBD2 (6 bases). In germline, CDR1 is SGDLS, CDR2 YYNGEE. With 4 bases removed from V and 7 bases from J, the gap between germline ends came to 15 bases. This CDR3 has 14 residues.

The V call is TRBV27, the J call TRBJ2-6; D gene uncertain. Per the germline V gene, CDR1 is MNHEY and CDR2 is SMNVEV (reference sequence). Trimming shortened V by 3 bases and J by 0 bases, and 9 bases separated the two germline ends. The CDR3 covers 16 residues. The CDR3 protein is CASSLSPYSGANVLTF. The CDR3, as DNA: TGTGCCAGCAGTTTGTCGCCCTACTCTGGGGCCAACGTCCTGACTTTC.

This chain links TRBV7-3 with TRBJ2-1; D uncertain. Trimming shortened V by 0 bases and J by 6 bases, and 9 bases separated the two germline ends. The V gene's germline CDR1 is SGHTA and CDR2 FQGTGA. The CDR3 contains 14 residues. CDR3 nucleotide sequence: TGTGCCAGCAGCTTAACCGTAGCTGGCAATGAGCAGTTCTTC. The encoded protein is CASSLTVAGNEQFF.

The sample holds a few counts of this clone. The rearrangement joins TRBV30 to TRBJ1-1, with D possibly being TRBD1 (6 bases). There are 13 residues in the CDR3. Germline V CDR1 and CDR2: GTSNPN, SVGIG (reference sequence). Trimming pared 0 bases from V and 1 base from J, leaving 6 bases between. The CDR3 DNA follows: TGTGCCTGGAGTGTAGGGGGGAACACTGAAGCTTTCTTT. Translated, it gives CAWSVGGNTEAFF.

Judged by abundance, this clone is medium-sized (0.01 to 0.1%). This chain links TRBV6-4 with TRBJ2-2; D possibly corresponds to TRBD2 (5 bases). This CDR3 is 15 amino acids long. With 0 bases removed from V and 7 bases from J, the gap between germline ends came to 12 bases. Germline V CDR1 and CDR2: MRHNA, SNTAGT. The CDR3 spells CASSDSNGVGGELFF. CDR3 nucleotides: TGTGCCAGCAGTGACTCGAACGGGGTCGGCGGGGAGCTGTTTTTT.

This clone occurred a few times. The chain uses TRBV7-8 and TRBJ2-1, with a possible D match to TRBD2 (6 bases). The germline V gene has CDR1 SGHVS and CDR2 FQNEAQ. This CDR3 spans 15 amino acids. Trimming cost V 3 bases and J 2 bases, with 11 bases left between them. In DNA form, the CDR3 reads TGTGCCAGCAGCTTTCCTCCGGGAGCCTACAATGAGCAGTTCTTC. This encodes CASSFPPGAYNEQFF.

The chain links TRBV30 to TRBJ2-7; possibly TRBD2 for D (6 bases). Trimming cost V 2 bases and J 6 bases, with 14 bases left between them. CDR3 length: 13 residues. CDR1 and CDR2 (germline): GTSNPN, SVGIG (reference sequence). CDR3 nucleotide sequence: TGTGCCTGGAGTACGGGACTGCTCACCGAGCAGTACTTC. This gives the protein CAWSTGLLTEQYF.

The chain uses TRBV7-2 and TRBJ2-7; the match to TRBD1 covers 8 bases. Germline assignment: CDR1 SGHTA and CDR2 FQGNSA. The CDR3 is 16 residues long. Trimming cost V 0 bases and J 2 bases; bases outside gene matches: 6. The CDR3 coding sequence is TGTGCCAGCAGCTTAGCTAGGGACAGGCCCACCTACGAGCAGTACTTC. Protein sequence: CASSLARDRPTYEQYF.

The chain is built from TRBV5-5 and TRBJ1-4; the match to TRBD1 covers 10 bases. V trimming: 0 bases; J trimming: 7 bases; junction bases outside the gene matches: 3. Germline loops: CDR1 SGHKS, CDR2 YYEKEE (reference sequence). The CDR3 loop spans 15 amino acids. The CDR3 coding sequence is TGTGCCAGCAGCTTGGGGGACAGGGGAGGTGAAAAACTGTTTTTT. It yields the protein CASSLGDRGGEKLFF. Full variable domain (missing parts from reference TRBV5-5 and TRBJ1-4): DAGVTQSPTHLIKTRGQQVTLRCSPISGHKSVSWYQQVLGQGPQFIFQYYEKEERGRGNFPDRFSARQFPNYSSELNVNALLLGDSALYLCASSLGDRGGEKLFFGSGTQLSVL.

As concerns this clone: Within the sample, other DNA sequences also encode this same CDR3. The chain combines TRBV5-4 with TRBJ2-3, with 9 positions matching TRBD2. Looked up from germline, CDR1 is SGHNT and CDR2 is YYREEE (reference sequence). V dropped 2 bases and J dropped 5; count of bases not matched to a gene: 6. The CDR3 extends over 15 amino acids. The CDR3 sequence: CASSFGGGAEDTQYF. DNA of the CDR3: TGTGCCAGCAGCTTTGGCGGGGGGGCGGAAGATACGCAGTATTTT.

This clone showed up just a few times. CDR3 sequence reads: CASSPQTTSNTGELFF. As DNA, the CDR3 is TGTGCCAGCAGCCCCCAAACTACCTCGAACACCGGGGAGCTGTTTTTT. The chain carries TRBV7-9 and TRBJ2-2; no definite D call. Trimming removed 5 bases at V and 0 bases at J, with 13 bases between. The length of the CDR3 is 16 residues. Per the germline V gene, CDR1 is SEHNR and CDR2 is FQNEAQ (reference sequence). The full variable domain, completed using reference TRBV7-9 and TRBJ2-2, is DTGVSQNPRHKITKRGQNVTFRCDPISEHNRLYWYRQTLGQGPEFLTYFQNEAQLEKSRLLSDRFSAERPKGSFSTLEIQRTEQGDSAMYLCASSPQTTSNTGELFFGEGSRLTVL.

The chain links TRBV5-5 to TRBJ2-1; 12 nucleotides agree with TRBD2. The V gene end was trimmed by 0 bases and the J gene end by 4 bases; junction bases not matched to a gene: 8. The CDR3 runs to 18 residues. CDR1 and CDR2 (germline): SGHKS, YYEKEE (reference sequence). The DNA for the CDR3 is TGTGCCAGCAGCTTGGACGGGTCGGGGACTAGCGGGTACAATGAGCAGTTCTTC. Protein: CASSLDGSGTSGYNEQFF.

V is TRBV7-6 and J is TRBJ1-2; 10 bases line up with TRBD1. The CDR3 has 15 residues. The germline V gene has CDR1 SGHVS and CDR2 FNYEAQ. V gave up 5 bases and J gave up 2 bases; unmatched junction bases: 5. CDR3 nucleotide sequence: TGTGCCAGCAGCCCAGACAGGGGGCGGAACTATGGCTACACCTTC. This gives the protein CASSPDRGRNYGYTF. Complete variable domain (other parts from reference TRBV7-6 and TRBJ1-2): GAGVSQSPRYKVTKRGQDVALRCDPISGHVSLYWYRQALGQGPEFLTYFNYEAQQDKSGLPNDRFSAERPEGSISTLTIQRTEQRDSAMYRCASSPDRGRNYGYTFGSGTRLTVV.

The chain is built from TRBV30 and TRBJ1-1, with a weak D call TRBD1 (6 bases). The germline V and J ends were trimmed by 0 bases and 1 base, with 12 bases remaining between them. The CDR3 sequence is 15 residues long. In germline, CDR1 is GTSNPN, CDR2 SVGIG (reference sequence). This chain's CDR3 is CAWSVLKTGNTEAFF. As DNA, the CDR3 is TGTGCCTGGAGTGTACTTAAGACAGGGAACACTGAAGCTTTCTTT.

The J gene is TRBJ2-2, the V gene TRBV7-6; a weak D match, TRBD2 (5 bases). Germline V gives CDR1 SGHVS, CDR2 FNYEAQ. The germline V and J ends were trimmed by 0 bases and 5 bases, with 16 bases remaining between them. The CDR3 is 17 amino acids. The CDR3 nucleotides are TGTGCCAGCAGCTTAGCGAGGGCGGCAGGCTATACCGGGGAGCTGTTTTTT. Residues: CASSLARAAGYTGELFF.

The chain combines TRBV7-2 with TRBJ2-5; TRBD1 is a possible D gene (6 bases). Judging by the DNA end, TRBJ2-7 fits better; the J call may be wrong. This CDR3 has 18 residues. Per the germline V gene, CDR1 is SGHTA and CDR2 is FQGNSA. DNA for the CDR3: TGTGCCAGCAGCTTAGCCCCAGGACAGTCATTCTACTCCTACGAGCAGTACTTC. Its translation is CASSLAPGQSFYSYEQYF.